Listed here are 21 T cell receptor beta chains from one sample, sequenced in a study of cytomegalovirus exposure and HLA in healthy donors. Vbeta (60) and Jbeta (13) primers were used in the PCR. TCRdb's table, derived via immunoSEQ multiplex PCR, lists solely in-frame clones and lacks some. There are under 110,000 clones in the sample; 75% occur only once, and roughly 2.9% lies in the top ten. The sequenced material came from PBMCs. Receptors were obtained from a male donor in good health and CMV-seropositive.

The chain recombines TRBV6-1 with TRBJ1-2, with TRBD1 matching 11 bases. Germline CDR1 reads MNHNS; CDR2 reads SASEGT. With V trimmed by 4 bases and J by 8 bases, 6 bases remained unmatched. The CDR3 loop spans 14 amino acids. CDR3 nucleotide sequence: TGTGCCAGCAGTGTCGGGACAGGGGGTGACGGCTACACCTTC. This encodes CASSVGTGGDGYTF.

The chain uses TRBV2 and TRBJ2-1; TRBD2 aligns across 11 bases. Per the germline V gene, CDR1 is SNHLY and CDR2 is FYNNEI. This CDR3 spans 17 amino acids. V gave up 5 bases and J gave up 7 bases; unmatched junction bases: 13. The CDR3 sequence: CASSLPFTSGSSNEQFF. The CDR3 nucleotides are TGTGCCAGCAGTCTCCCTTTCACTAGCGGGAGTAGTAATGAGCAGTTCTTC.

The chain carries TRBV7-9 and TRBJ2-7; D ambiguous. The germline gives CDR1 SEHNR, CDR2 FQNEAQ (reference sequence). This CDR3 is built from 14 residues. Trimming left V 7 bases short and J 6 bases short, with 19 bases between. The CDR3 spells CASISYGPSVEQYF. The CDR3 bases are TGTGCCAGCATTTCCTATGGGCCGTCGGTCGAGCAGTACTTC.

CDR3 nucleotides: TGTGCCAGCAGTTTCGCGGTAGCGGGAGTTCACGAGCAGTACTTC. Translated: CASSFAVAGVHEQYF. This rearrangement joins TRBV28 to TRBJ2-7, with 9 bases aligning to TRBD2. The CDR3 has 15 amino acids. After removal of 3 bases from V and 5 bases from J, the junction contained 8 bases not matched to a gene. Germline CDR1 MDHEN, CDR2 SYDVKM.

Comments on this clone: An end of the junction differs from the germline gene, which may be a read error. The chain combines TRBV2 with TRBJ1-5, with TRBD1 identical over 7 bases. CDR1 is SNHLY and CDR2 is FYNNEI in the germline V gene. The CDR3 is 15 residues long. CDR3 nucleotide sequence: TGTGCCAGCAGCGTTAGACAGGGCGGCAATCAGCCCCAGAATTTT. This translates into CASSVRQGGNQPQNF.

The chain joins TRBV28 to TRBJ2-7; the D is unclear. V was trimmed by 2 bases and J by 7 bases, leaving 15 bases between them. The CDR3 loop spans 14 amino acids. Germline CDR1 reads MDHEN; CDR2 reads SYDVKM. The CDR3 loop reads CASSLPPGSDEQYF. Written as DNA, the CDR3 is TGTGCCAGCAGTTTACCCCCCGGGTCAGATGAGCAGTACTTC.

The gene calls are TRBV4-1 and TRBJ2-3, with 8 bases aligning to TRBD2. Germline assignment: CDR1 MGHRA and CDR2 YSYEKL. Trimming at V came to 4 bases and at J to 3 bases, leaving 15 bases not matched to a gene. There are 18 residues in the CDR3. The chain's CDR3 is CASSLYPLSGGRTDTQYF. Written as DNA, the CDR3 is TGCGCCAGCAGCCTCTACCCCCTCAGCGGGGGTCGGACAGATACGCAGTATTTT.

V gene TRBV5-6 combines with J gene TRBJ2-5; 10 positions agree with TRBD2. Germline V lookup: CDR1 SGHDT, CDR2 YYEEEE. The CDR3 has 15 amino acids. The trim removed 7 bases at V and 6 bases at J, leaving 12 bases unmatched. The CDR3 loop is CASARGAGGPKTQYF. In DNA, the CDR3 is TGTGCCAGCGCGCGAGGAGCGGGAGGGCCCAAGACCCAGTACTTC.

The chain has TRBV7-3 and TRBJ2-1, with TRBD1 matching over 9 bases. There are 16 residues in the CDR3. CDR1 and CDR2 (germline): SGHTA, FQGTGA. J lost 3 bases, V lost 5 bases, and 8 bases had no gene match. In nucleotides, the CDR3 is TGTGCCAGCAGCCCCCAGGACAGGGGACGCTACAATGAGCAGTTCTTC. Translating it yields CASSPQDRGRYNEQFF.

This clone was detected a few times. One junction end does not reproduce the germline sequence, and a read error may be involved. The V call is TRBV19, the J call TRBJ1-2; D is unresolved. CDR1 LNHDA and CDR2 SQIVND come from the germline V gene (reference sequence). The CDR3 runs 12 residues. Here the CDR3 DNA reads TGTGCCAGTAGTGGCGGCTTCTATGGCTACCCCTTC. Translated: CASSGGFYGYPF.

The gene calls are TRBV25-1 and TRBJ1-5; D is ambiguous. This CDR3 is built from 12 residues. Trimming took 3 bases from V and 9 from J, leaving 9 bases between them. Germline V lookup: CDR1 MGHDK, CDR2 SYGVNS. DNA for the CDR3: TGTGCCAGCAGTGAGCCCGGTTTGCCCCAGCATTTT. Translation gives CASSEPGLPQHF.

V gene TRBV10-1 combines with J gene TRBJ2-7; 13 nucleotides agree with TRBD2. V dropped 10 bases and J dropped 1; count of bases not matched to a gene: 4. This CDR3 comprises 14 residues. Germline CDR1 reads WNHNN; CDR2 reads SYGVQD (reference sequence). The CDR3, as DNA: TGCGCCAACCCGGGACTAGCGGGATCCTACGAGCAGTACTTC. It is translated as CANPGLAGSYEQYF.

Here the CDR3 DNA reads TGTGCCAGCAGCCCTGGAGAGGGCTACACCTTC. As protein: CASSPGEGYTF. V and J are TRBV7-9 and TRBJ1-2, with D uncertain. The V and J ends lost 5 bases and 8 bases respectively, with 9 bases between them. The V gene's germline CDR1 is SEHNR and CDR2 FQNEAQ (reference sequence). CDR3 length equals 11 residues. Variable domain in full (rest from reference TRBV7-9 and TRBJ1-2): DTGVSQNPRHKITKRGQNVTFRCDPISEHNRLYWYRQTLGQGPEFLTYFQNEAQLEKSRLLSDRFSAERPKGSFSTLEIQRTEQGDSAMYLCASSPGEGYTFGSGTRLTVV.

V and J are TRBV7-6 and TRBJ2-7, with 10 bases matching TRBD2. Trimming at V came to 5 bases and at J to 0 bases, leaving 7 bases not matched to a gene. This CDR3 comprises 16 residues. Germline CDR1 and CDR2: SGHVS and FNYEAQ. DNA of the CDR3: TGTGCCAGCAGCCCCGGGACTAGCGTTTACTCCTACGAGCAGTACTTC. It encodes CASSPGTSVYSYEQYF. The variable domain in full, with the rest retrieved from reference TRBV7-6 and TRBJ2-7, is GAGVSQSPRYKVTKRGQDVALRCDPISGHVSLYWYRQALGQGPEFLTYFNYEAQQDKSGLPNDRFSAERPEGSISTLTIQRTEQRDSAMYRCASSPGTSVYSYEQYFGPGTRLTVT.

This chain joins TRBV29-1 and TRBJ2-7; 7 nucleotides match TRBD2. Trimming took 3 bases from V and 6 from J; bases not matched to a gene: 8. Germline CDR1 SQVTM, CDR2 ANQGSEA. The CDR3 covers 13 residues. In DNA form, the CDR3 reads TGCAGCGTTGAGGGGACTAATACTATCGAGCAGTACTTC. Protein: CSVEGTNTIEQYF.

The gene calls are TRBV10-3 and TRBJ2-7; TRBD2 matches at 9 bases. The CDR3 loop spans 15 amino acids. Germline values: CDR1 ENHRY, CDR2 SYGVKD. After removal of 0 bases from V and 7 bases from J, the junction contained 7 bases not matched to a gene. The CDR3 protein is CAISESASGTYEQYF. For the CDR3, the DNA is TGTGCCATCAGTGAGTCGGCTAGCGGGACGTATGAGCAGTACTTC.

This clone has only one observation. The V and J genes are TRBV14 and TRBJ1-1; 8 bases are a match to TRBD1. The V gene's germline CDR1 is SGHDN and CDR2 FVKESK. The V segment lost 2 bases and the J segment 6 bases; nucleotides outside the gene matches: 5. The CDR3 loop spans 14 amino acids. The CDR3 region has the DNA TGTGCCAGCAGCCAATGGACAGGGAGGGCTGAAGCTTTCTTT. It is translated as CASSQWTGRAEAFF.

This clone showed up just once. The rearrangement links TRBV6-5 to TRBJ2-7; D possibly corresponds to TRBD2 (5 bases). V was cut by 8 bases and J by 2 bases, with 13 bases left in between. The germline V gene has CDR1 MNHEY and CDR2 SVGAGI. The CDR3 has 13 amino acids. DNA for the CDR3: TGTGCCAGCGGCCCGGGAAATGCCTACGAGCAGTACTTC. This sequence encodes CASGPGNAYEQYF.

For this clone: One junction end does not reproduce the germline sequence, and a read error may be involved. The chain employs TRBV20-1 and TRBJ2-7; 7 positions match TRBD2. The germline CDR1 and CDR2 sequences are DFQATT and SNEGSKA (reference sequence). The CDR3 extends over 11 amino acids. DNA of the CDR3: TGCAGTGCTAGAGATGGCCCCGGGGGGTCCTTC. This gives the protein CSARDGPGGSF.

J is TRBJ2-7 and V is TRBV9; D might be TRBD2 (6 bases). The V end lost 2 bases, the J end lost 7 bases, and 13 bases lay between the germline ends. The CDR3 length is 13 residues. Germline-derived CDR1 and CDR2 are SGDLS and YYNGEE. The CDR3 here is CASSVAAAGEQYF. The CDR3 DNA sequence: TGTGCCAGCAGCGTGGCGGCGGCGGGAGAGCAGTACTTC.

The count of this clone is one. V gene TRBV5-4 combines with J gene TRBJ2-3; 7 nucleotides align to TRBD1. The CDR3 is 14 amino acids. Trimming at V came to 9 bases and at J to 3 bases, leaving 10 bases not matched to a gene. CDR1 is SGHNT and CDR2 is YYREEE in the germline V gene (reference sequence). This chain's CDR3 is CATIADRTTDTQYF. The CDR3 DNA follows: TGTGCCACGATCGCGGACAGGACTACAGATACGCAGTATTTT.